This TCR beta chain was identified in a study of blood T cell repertoires in COVID-19. In the study overall: PBMCs, B-cell-depleted T cells, or T cells were the source of the cDNA or gDNA that made up the material.

Authors' methods: Amplified reference gene primers provided the basis for estimating nucleated cell counts. Repertoires were generated with immunoSEQ multiplex PCR, while TCRdb's copy carries only in-frame clones and drops some. For V, J and clone size, that table is used; D and trimming come from the DNA. The profile shows hundreds of thousands of clones, nearly 90% of them singletons. Enrollees, about 18 to 89 years old, lived in about two dozen US areas. Recovery among Cohort 3 donors was established by two negative PCRs, clearance, or symptom resolution. The receptor comes from a woman in her twenties or thirties who had recovered from COVID-19. Sequenced input: PBMCs or T cells enriched from blood (not recorded which).

CDR3 coding DNA: TGCAGCGTTGCATTTTACCAAGAGACCCAGTACTTC. Amino acids: CSVAFYQETQYF. The genes are TRBV29-1 and TRBJ2-5; D gene ambiguous. Deletions cut 4 bases from V and 0 bases from J, with 6 bases between. The CDR3 length is 12 residues. The germline V gene encodes CDR1 SQVTM and CDR2 ANQGSEA.